The T cell receptor (beta chain) under discussion was sequenced for a study of T cell changes during pregnancy in multiple sclerosis. The CDR3 is 11 residues long. Trimming took 4 bases from V and 6 from J, leaving 6 bases between them. CDR1 is SGHAT, CDR2 FQNNGV, per germline. The assay was immunoSEQ multiplex PCR, and TCRdb's table has in-frame clones only and misses some. The sample lists fewer than 50,000 clones, over 80% occurring once. The chain links TRBV11-2 to TRBJ1-2; D is possibly TRBD1 (5 bases). The source material was CD8+ T cells from peripheral blood mononuclear cells, sampled after pregnancy. This receptor was obtained from a female donor with multiple sclerosis, enrolled in a pregnancy study. Here the CDR3 reads CASSSGDGYTF. The CDR3 bases are TGTGCCAGCAGCTCGGGGGATGGCTACACCTTC.